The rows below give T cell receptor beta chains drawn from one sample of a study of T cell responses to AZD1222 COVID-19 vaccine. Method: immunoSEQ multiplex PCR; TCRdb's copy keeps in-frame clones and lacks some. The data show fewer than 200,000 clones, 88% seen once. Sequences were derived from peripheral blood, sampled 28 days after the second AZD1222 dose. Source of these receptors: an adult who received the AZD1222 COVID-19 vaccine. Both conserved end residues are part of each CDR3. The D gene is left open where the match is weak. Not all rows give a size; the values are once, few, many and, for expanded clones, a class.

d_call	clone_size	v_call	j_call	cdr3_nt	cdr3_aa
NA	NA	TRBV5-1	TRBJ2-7	TGCGCCAGCAGCCCGACCGGGACACCCTCCTACGAGCAGTACTTC	CASSPTGTPSYEQYF
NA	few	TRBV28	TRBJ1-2	TGTGCCAGCAGGCCCCCCGGTGGGGGCTATGGCTACACCTTC	CASRPPGGGYGYTF
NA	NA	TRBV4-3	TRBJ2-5	TGCGCCAGCAGCCAAGGTTCAGGGATAGGGGAGACCCAGTACTTC	CASSQGSGIGETQYF
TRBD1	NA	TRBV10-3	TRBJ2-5	TGTGCCATCAGTGAGCAAGTTCCGGGACAGCTCCAAGAGACCCAGTACTTC	CAISEQVPGQLQETQYF
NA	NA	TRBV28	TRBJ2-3	TGTGCCAGCAGTTTTACAGATACGCAGTATTTT	CASSFTDTQYF
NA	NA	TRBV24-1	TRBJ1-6	TGTGCCACCAGTGATTTGTATGGGGGGAGCTCCTATAATTCACCCCTCCACTTT	CATSDLYGGSSYNSPLHF
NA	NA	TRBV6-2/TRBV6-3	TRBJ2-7	TGTGCCAGCAGCCCCAGGGGTAACGGCCGTTGGAACGAGCAGTACTTC	CASSPRGNGRWNEQYF
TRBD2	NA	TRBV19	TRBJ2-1	TGTGCCAGTAGTGGGGGGGACCTCTTTGGTGAGCAGTTCTTC	CASSGGDLFGEQFF
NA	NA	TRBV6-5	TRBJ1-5	TGTGCCAGCAGTTTCGGTGGAGGGGGGCCCAATCAGCCCCAGCATTTT	CASSFGGGGPNQPQHF
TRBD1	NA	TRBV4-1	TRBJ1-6	TGCGCCAGCAGCCAAGAATCAATCCGGGACAGGGGGCACTCACCCCTCCACTTT	CASSQESIRDRGHSPLHF
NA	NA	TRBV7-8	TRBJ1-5	TGTGCCAGCAGCATAGCGGCAGGGGAGCATAGCAATCAGCCCCAGCATTTT	CASSIAAGEHSNQPQHF
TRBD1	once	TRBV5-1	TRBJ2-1	TGCGCCAGCAGCTTAGACGGACAGGTTGGGCTTCGCGATGAGCAGTTCTTC	CASSLDGQVGLRDEQFF
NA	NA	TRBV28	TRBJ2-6	TGTGCCAGCAGTTTTCAGGGGAGGGGATCTGGGGCCAACGTCCTGACTTTC	CASSFQGRGSGANVLTF
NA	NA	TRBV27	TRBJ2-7	TGTGCCAGCAGTTCGATCAGTTCCTACGAGCAGTACTTC	CASSSISSYEQYF
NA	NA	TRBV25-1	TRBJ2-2	TGTGCCAGCAGTCGGGCGCCGGCAGGGGAGCTGTTTTTT	CASSRAPAGELFF
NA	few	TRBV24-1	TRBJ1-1	TGTGCCACCCCCGGGACACACCTCGTAACCCGGAAAGCTTTCTTT	CATPGTHLVTRKAFF
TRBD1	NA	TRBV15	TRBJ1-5	TGTGCCACCAGCCGGGACAGGGGAACCAATCAGCCCCAGCATTTT	CATSRDRGTNQPQHF
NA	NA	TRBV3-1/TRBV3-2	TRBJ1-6	TGTGCCAGCAGCCAAGATCCCAATTCACCCCTCCACTTT	CASSQDPNSPLHF
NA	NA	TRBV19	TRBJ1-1	TGTGCCAGTAGTGTAACGGGCATGAACACTGAAGCTTTCTTT	CASSVTGMNTEAFF
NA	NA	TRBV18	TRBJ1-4	TGTGCCAGCTCACCATTAGGGTTGCCTAATGAAAAACTGTTTTTT	CASSPLGLPNEKLFF
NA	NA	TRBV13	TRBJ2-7	TGTGCCAGCAGCCCAAGGACAGGAATCCGTGGGGGGGCTAAGGGCGAGCAGTACTTC	CASSPRTGIRGGAKGEQYF
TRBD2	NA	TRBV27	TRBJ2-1	TGTGCCAGCAGTCAGAGACTAGCGGGGCAGGCAAATGAGCAGTTCTTC	CASSQRLAGQANEQFF
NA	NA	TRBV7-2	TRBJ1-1	TGTGCCAGCAGCCCGAGTCGGACGGTTATGAACACTGAAGCTTTCTTT	CASSPSRTVMNTEAFF
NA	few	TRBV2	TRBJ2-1	TGTGCCAGCAGTGGGGGCCAGGGGTTTTTCAATGAGCAGTTCTTC	CASSGGQGFFNEQFF
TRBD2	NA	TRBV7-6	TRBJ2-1	TGTGCCAGCAGCTTAGCGCGGGTAGCGGGGCTAAGGGACAATGAGCAGTTCTTC	CASSLARVAGLRDNEQFF
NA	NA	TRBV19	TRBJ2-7	TGTGCCAGCGCTGGGACAGTGGAGGGCTACGAGCAGTACTTC	CASAGTVEGYEQYF
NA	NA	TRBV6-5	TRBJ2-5	TGTGCCAGCAGTAACCCAACGGGGGTTGAGACCCAGTACTTC	CASSNPTGVETQYF
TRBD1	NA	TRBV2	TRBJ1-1	TGTGCCAGCAGTGATGACAGGGGTTGGGCTGAAGCTTTCTTT	CASSDDRGWAEAFF
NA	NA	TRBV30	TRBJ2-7	TGTGCCTGGAAGGTCCCAGGGTCCTCCTACGAGCAGTACTTC	CAWKVPGSSYEQYF
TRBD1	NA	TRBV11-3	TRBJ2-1	TGTGCCAGCAGCTCCGGGACAGGGGGCGGGAATGAGCAGTTCTTC	CASSSGTGGGNEQFF
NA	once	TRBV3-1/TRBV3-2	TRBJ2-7	TGTGCCAGCAGCCAAGGCAGGGCAGGCACCTACGAGCAGTACTTC	CASSQGRAGTYEQYF
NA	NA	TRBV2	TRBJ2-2	TGTGCCAGCAGTCCCGGGACTCCCAACACCGGGGAGCTGTTTTTT	CASSPGTPNTGELFF
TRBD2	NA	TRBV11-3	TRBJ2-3	TGTGCCAGCAGCTTGGGACTAGCGCAGTATTTT	CASSLGLAQYF
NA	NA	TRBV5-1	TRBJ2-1	TGCGCCAGCAGCTTGACTAGCCGGACCAATGAGCAGTTCTTC	CASSLTSRTNEQFF
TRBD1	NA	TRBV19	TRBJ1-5	TGTGCCAGTAGTAACAGGGGAGAGCCCCAGCATTTT	CASSNRGEPQHF
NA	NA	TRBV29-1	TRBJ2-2	TGCAGCGTTGAAAGCGTGAACACCGGGGAGCTGTTTTTT	CSVESVNTGELFF
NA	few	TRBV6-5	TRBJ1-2	TGTGCCACTTTCCCGGTGGGGAACTATGGCTACACCTTC	CATFPVGNYGYTF
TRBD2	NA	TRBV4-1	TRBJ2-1	TGCGCCAGCACCCGGACTAGCCAGGAATCCTATGAGCAGTTCTTC	CASTRTSQESYEQFF